These 22 T cell receptor beta chains were all obtained from the same sample, sequenced in a study of blood T cell repertoires in COVID-19. Repertoires were generated with immunoSEQ multiplex PCR, while TCRdb's copy carries only in-frame clones and drops some. Of about 490,000 clones listed, roughly 85% are singletons. The sample comprised peripheral blood. The receptors come from a human donor in a cohort sampled during active COVID-19.

The genes are TRBV28 and TRBJ2-3, with 12 bases that match TRBD2. V dropped 3 bases and J dropped 4; count of bases not matched to a gene: 5. The length of the CDR3 is 16 residues. CDR1 MDHEN and CDR2 SYDVKM come from the germline V gene. CDR3 sequence reads: CASSFLGLAGPDTQYF. The CDR3 bases are TGTGCCAGCAGTTTCCTAGGACTAGCGGGACCAGATACGCAGTATTTT.

The chain couples TRBV30 to TRBJ2-7; 10 bases match TRBD2. The junction had 10 bases not matched to a gene; V was cut back by 2 bases and J by 6 bases. In germline, CDR1 is GTSNPN, CDR2 SVGIG (reference sequence). CDR3 length: 15 amino acids. CDR3 coding DNA: TGTGCCTGGAGTCCATCGAATCTAGCGGGAGTCGAGCAGTACTTC. Protein sequence: CAWSPSNLAGVEQYF.

This clone came up a few times. J is TRBJ1-1 and V is TRBV6-5, with D possibly matching TRBD1 (6 bases). The germline V and J ends were trimmed by 6 bases and 2 bases, with 16 bases remaining between them. Germline CDR1 is MNHEY and CDR2 is SVGAGI. The CDR3 has 15 amino acids. This CDR3 is CASSFNRDTNTEAFF. CDR3 in DNA: TGTGCCAGCAGCTTTAACCGGGACACCAACACTGAAGCTTTCTTT.

J is TRBJ2-2 and V is TRBV6-6, with D possibly matching TRBD1 (5 bases). The V gene lost 2 bases and the J gene lost 4 bases, with 8 bases spanning the gap. This CDR3 spans 14 amino acids. Germline lookup yields CDR1 MNHNY and CDR2 SVGAGI (reference sequence). The CDR3 loop is CASSYPRATGELFF. The CDR3 DNA is TGTGCCAGCAGTTACCCCAGGGCCACCGGGGAGCTGTTTTTT.

In DNA, the CDR3 is TGTGCCAGCAGCTTAGGAGACTATACGAGGGACGAGCAGTACTTC. Its translation is CASSLGDYTRDEQYF. The chain has TRBV11-3 and TRBJ2-7; the D gene is possibly TRBD2 (5 bases). The CDR3 is made up of 15 amino acids. Trimming removed 1 base from V and 5 bases from J, with 15 bases in between. The germline V gene has CDR1 SGHNT and CDR2 YENEEA. The full variable domain, rest sourced from reference TRBV11-3 and TRBJ2-7, is EAGVVQSPRYKIIEKKQPVAFWCNPISGHNTLYWYLQNLGQGPELLIRYENEEAVDDSQLPKDRFSAERLKGVDSTLKIQPAELGDSAVYLCASSLGDYTRDEQYFGPGTRLTVT.

This clone was seen only a few times. This chain joins TRBV30 and TRBJ1-3; D ambiguous. The CDR3 totals 13 residues. Looked up from germline, CDR1 is GTSNPN and CDR2 is SVGIG (reference sequence). V was pared by 5 bases and J by 2 bases, with 10 bases between. The CDR3 nucleotides read TGTGCCTGGGTCGTCTACGCTGGAAACACCATATATTTT. Its translation: CAWVVYAGNTIYF.

The chain employs TRBV19 and TRBJ1-2; TRBD1 matches 11 bases. The CDR3 contains 14 residues. J gave up 6 bases and V 10 bases, and 10 bases lay outside the gene matches. The germline gives CDR1 LNHDA, CDR2 SQIVND (reference sequence). CDR3 in amino acids: CATSGGQGVHGYTF. In DNA, the CDR3 is TGTGCCACCTCGGGGGGACAGGGGGTACATGGCTACACCTTC.

The rearrangement uses TRBV10-1 and TRBJ1-1; TRBD1 agrees at 7 bases. The CDR3 contains 14 residues. CDR1 WNHNN and CDR2 SYGVQD come from the germline V gene (reference sequence). J gave up 0 bases and V 8 bases, and 6 bases lay outside the gene matches. In DNA, the CDR3 is TGCGCCAGCTCCCAGACAGGGATGAACACTGAAGCTTTCTTT. Translation gives CASSQTGMNTEAFF.

Regarding this clone: Germline is not matched at one junction end, which may reflect a read error. The gene calls are TRBV19 and TRBJ1-3, with a tentative D call TRBD1 (6 bases). Looked up from germline, CDR1 is LNHDA and CDR2 is SQIVND (reference sequence). The CDR3 has 16 amino acids. In nucleotides, the CDR3 is TGTGCCAGCAGTATGCTACGGGGGGCCTCTGGAAACACCATATATTTT. Translation gives CASSMLRGASGNTIYF.

The chain uses TRBV2 and TRBJ1-1; D may be TRBD1 (6 bases). The CDR3 extends over 13 amino acids. Trimming removed 8 bases from V and 5 bases from J, with 15 bases in between. Germline-derived CDR1 and CDR2 are SNHLY and FYNNEI. As DNA, the CDR3 is TGTGCCAGCCTAGTCAAAAGGGGGACTGAAGCTTTCTTT. This encodes CASLVKRGTEAFF.

V gene TRBV19 combines with J gene TRBJ1-6, with 10 bases fitting TRBD1. V trimming: 6 bases; J trimming: 11 bases; junction bases outside the gene matches: 10. Germline V gene sequence: CDR1 LNHDA, CDR2 SQIVND (reference sequence). The CDR3 sequence is 15 residues long. CDR3 coding DNA: TGTGCCAGTAGCCACCCCCAGACAGGGGGCACACCCCTCCACTTT. This sequence encodes CASSHPQTGGTPLHF.

The rearrangement uses TRBV30 and TRBJ2-1; TRBD2 agrees at 10 bases. Germline lookup yields CDR1 GTSNPN and CDR2 SVGIG (reference sequence). The CDR3 loop spans 16 amino acids. V was pared by 0 bases and J by 7 bases, with 9 bases of the junction left unmatched. This CDR3 reads CAWSVSSGRARNEQFF. CDR3 nucleotide sequence: TGTGCCTGGAGTGTATCAAGCGGGAGGGCCAGGAATGAGCAGTTCTTC. Full variable domain (remainder filled in from reference TRBV30 and TRBJ2-1): SQTIHQWPATLVQPVGSPLSLECTVEGTSNPNLYWYRQAAGRGLQLLFYSVGIGQISSEVPQNLSASRPQDRQFILSSKKLLLSDSGFYLCAWSVSSGRARNEQFFGPGTRLTVL.

The chain has TRBV2 and TRBJ2-7, with D possibly TRBD1 on 5 matching bases. V dropped 6 bases and J dropped 1 base, with 16 bases sitting between them. Germline-derived CDR1 and CDR2 are SNHLY and FYNNEI. The CDR3 consists of 15 residues. The chain's CDR3 is CASSLGQLQSYEQYF. DNA for the CDR3: TGTGCCAGCAGCCTAGGACAACTGCAGTCCTACGAGCAGTACTTC.

The gene calls are TRBV11-2 and TRBJ1-1, with 7 bases matching TRBD1. Germline V gene lookup returns CDR1 SGHAT and CDR2 FQNNGV. With 3 bases clipped from V and 3 bases from J, the junction kept 10 bases outside the gene matches. The CDR3 runs 16 residues. The CDR3 spells CASSFTTGAGDTEAFF. The CDR3 DNA sequence: TGTGCCAGCAGCTTTACAACAGGGGCTGGGGACACTGAAGCTTTCTTT.

In this sample, this clone turned up once. The rearrangement uses TRBV3-1 (or the pseudogene TRBV3-2) and TRBJ1-4, with no clear D. CDR1 is LGHDT, CDR2 YNNKEL, per germline (reference sequence). The CDR3 runs 16 residues. V was pared by 1 base and J by 8 bases, with 17 bases between. The CDR3 region is CASSQVSRAWEEKLFF. The CDR3 DNA follows: TGTGCCAGCAGCCAAGTTTCGAGGGCTTGGGAAGAAAAACTGTTTTTT.

The rearrangement joins TRBV7-9 to TRBJ2-1; D is ambiguous. The CDR3 length is 14 residues. V dropped 5 bases and J dropped 2 bases, with 10 bases sitting between them. Germline CDR1 SEHNR, CDR2 FQNEAQ (reference sequence). The CDR3 loop is CASSHTLPYNEQFF. For the CDR3, the DNA is TGTGCCAGCAGCCATACCCTACCCTACAATGAGCAGTTCTTC.

This clone has more than one count but fewer than ten. The chain is built from TRBV12-3 or TRBV12-4 and TRBJ1-1; possible D gene TRBD1, 6 bases. With 6 bases removed from V and 0 bases from J, the gap between germline ends came to 8 bases. The CDR3 sequence is 13 residues long. The CDR3 sequence: CASSSGVNTEAFF. The DNA for the CDR3 is TGTGCCAGCAGCTCAGGGGTGAACACTGAAGCTTTCTTT.

The J gene is TRBJ1-2, the V gene TRBV3-1 (or the pseudogene TRBV3-2), with TRBD1 matching 9 bases. CDR3 length equals 15 residues. V was clipped by 1 base and J by 9 bases; unmatched bases: 9. The germline CDR1 and CDR2 sequences are LGHDT and YNNKEL (reference sequence). The CDR3 protein is CASSQGWTGVDSYTF. CDR3 sequence (DNA): TGTGCCAGCAGCCAAGGGTGGACAGGGGTTGATAGCTACACCTTC.

This chain joins TRBV6-5 and TRBJ2-7, with D possibly matching TRBD1 (5 bases). Trimming pared 7 bases from V and 3 bases from J, leaving 13 bases between. There are 13 residues in the CDR3. CDR1 and CDR2 (germline): MNHEY, SVGAGI. The CDR3 sequence: CASKGRAIYEQYF. CDR3 nucleotides: TGTGCCAGCAAAGGCAGGGCCATCTACGAGCAGTACTTC.

The chain combines TRBV30 with TRBJ1-1; the D gene is possibly TRBD1 (5 bases). Trimming shortened V by 3 bases and J by 3 bases, and 14 bases separated the two germline ends. Germline V gene data show CDR1 as GTSNPN and CDR2 as SVGIG (reference sequence). This CDR3 region has 14 residues. CDR3: CAWSAGHPDTEAFF. CDR3 sequence (DNA): TGTGCCTGGAGCGCTGGACACCCCGACACTGAAGCTTTCTTT. Together with reference TRBV30 and TRBJ1-1, the CDR3 gives the full variable domain: SQTIHQWPATLVQPVGSPLSLECTVEGTSNPNLYWYRQAAGRGLQLLFYSVGIGQISSEVPQNLSASRPQDRQFILSSKKLLLSDSGFYLCAWSAGHPDTEAFFGQGTRLTVV.

The chain has TRBV6-4 and TRBJ2-1; D remains ambiguous. V was clipped by 0 bases and J by 6 bases, with 9 bases between them. The CDR3 sequence is 14 residues long. Germline V CDR1 and CDR2: MRHNA, SNTAGT. CDR3 region: CASSDSYKFNEQFF. CDR3 coding DNA: TGTGCCAGCAGTGACTCGTACAAGTTCAATGAGCAGTTCTTC.

V and J are TRBV28 and TRBJ1-1; possible D gene TRBD1, 5 bases. Deletions cut 5 bases from V and 3 bases from J, with 13 bases between. The CDR3 is 14 residues long. Germline V gene sequence: CDR1 MDHEN, CDR2 SYDVKM. The CDR3 reads CASSRRDGDTEAFF. Here the CDR3 DNA reads TGTGCCAGCAGTCGGCGGGACGGGGACACTGAAGCTTTCTTT.